This is a list of T cell receptor beta chains from one sample in a study of T-cell memory formation after mild COVID-19. TCRdb itself ran the 5' RACE reads through MiXCR, one entry per CDR3 protein. The repertoire holds about 200,000 distinct CDR3 sequences, with more than 8% as singletons. The material sequenced was PBMCs or a T cell subset sorted from them (not recorded which). The receptors derive from a man younger than 35 who had mild COVID-19 (a few samples of this study predate the infection). Cell type and time point are not known. Both conserved end residues are part of each CDR3. The D gene is left open where the match is weak. Some rows have no size entry. The others give once, few or many, or a class for an expanded clone.

size	J	V	D	DNA	CDR3
NA	TRBJ2-3	TRBV7-7	NA	TGTGCTAGCAGCCCTGGGGGACTCCGAGGGAAAGATACGCAGTATTTT	CASSPGGLRGKDTQYF
few	TRBJ1-2	TRBV6-5	NA	TGTGCCAGCAGTTACACCGGCTACGGGGGTATTGCCGACACTTCTAACTATGGCTACACCTTC	CASSYTGYGGIADTSNYGYTF
NA	TRBJ1-3	TRBV6-5	NA	TGTGCCAGCAGTCAAACACAGGGTCAGCACTCTGGAAACACCATATATTTT	CASSQTQGQHSGNTIYF
few	TRBJ2-2	TRBV7-3	NA	TGTGCCAGCAGCTTAACGGTGGTGGGCCCGAGGGAGCTGTTTTTT	CASSLTVVGPRELFF
NA	TRBJ1-5	TRBV21-1	NA	TGTGCCAGCAGCCTTTGGACAGCCCGGCCCCAGCATTTT	CASSLWTARPQHF
few	TRBJ1-5	TRBV27	NA	TGTGCCAGCAGAAAAACCGGGACCCTTAGCAATCAGCCCCAGCATTTT	CASRKTGTLSNQPQHF
many	TRBJ2-3	TRBV10-3	NA	TGTGCCGTTAGGGACACAGGCACAGATACGCAGTATTTT	CAVRDTGTDTQYF
many	TRBJ2-5	TRBV7-6	NA	TGTGCCAGCAGCGCAGGGTTGAACCGAGAGACCCAGTACTTC	CASSAGLNRETQYF
NA	TRBJ1-5	TRBV10-3	NA	TGTGCCATCAGCAAAACAGGGAATTCCCAGCATTTT	CAISKTGNSQHF
NA	TRBJ1-2	TRBV6-5	NA	TGTGCCAGCAGTTACTCTAGGGGAATCGGCTATGGCTACACCTTC	CASSYSRGIGYGYTF
many	TRBJ1-4	TRBV15	NA	TGTGCCACCAGCCTCCTAACACTTAATGAAAAACTGTTTTTT	CATSLLTLNEKLFF
few	TRBJ2-2	TRBV28	TRBD2	TGTGCCAGCTGCCCCGCCCCAGCGGGGCAGCTGTTTTTT	CASCPAPAGQLFF
few	TRBJ1-3	TRBV7-2	NA	TGTGCCAGCAGCGGAAATCTCGGAAACACCATATATTTT	CASSGNLGNTIYF
NA	TRBJ2-7	TRBV7-2	NA	TGTGCCAGCAGCACACAAGGGTACGAGCAGTACTTC	CASSTQGYEQYF
NA	TRBJ1-2	TRBV20-1	NA	TGCAGTGCTAGAGATAGGGAAGGGAACTATGGCTACACCTTC	CSARDREGNYGYTF
NA	TRBJ1-1	TRBV9	NA	TGTGCCAGCAGCGTAGGGGGGTGGAACACTGAAGCTTTCTTT	CASSVGGWNTEAFF
few	TRBJ2-3	TRBV7-3	NA	TGTGCCAGCAGCTTAAACTCCGCGGTGGATACGCAGTATTTT	CASSLNSAVDTQYF
many	TRBJ2-7	TRBV7-2	NA	TGTGCCACCTCCCGGACTCCAGAATACGAGCAGTACTTC	CATSRTPEYEQYF
NA	TRBJ1-5	TRBV6-4	NA	TGTGCCAGCAGCGCCTGGACACGGACCCAGCATTTT	CASSAWTRTQHF
NA	TRBJ2-3	TRBV4-2	TRBD2	TGTGCCAGCAGCCCATCCAACTCGGGGGGGCCAGATACGCAGTATTTT	CASSPSNSGGPDTQYF
many	TRBJ2-2	TRBV4-2	TRBD1	TGTGCCAGCAGCTACACAGGGGGTCGTATCACCGGGGAGCTGTTTTTT	CASSYTGGRITGELFF
NA	TRBJ2-3	TRBV9	NA	TGTGCCAGCAGCGTAGAGTCTAGCACAGATACGCAGTATTTT	CASSVESSTDTQYF